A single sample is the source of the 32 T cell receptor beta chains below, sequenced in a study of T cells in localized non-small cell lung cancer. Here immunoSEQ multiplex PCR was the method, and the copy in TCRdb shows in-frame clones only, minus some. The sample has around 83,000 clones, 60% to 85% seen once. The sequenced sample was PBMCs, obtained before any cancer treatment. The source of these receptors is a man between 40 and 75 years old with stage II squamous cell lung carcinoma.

CDR3 loop: CSAQDSYEQYF. DNA of the CDR3: TGCAGCGCCCAGGACAGCTACGAGCAGTACTTC. The chain links TRBV29-1 to TRBJ2-7; TRBD1 is a possible D gene (6 bases). Germline loops: CDR1 SQVTM, CDR2 ANQGSEA. CDR3 length: 11 residues. V shed 7 bases and J shed 3 bases, with 10 bases lying between them.

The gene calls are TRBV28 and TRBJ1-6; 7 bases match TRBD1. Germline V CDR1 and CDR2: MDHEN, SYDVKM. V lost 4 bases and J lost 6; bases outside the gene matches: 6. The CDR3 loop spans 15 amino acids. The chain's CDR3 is CASSSYTGVNSPLHF. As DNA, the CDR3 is TGTGCCAGCAGTTCTTACACAGGGGTTAATTCACCCCTCCACTTT. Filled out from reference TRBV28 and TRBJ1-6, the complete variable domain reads DVKVTQSSRYLVKRTGEKVFLECVQDMDHENMFWYRQDPGLGLRLIYFSYDVKMKEKGDIPEGYSVSREKKERFSLILESASTNQTSMYLCASSSYTGVNSPLHFGNGTRLTVT.

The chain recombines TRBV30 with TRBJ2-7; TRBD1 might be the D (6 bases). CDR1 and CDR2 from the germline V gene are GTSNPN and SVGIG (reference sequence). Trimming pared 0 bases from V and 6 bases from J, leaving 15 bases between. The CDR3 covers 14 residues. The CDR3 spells CAWSVGPGVGEQYF. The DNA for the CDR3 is TGTGCCTGGAGTGTAGGTCCAGGGGTAGGCGAGCAGTACTTC.

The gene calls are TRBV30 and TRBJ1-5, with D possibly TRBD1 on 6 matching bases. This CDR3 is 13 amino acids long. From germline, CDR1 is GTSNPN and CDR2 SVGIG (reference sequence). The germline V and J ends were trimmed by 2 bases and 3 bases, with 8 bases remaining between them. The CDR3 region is CAWSTGPNQPQHF. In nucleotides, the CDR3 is TGTGCCTGGAGTACAGGGCCCAATCAGCCCCAGCATTTT.

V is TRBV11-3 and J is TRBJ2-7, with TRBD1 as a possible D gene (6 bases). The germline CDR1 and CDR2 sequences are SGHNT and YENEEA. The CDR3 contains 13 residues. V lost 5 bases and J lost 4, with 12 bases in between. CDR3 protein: CASSLGADYEQYF. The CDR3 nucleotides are TGTGCCAGCAGCCTGGGGGCCGATTACGAGCAGTACTTC. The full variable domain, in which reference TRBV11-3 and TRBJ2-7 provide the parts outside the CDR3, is EAGVVQSPRYKIIEKKQPVAFWCNPISGHNTLYWYLQNLGQGPELLIRYENEEAVDDSQLPKDRFSAERLKGVDSTLKIQPAELGDSAVYLCASSLGADYEQYFGPGTRLTVT.

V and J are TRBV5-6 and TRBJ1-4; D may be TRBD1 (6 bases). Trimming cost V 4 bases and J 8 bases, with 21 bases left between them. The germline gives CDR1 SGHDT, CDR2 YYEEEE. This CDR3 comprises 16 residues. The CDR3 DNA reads TGTGCCAGCAGCGTATCCTGGCGGCAGGGGAGAGAAAAACTGTTTTTT. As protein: CASSVSWRQGREKLFF.

This CDR3 is CASSLKRVTGELFF. CDR3 sequence (DNA): TGTGCCAGCAGTCTTAAAAGAGTTACCGGGGAGCTGTTTTTT. This chain uses TRBV27 with TRBJ2-2; no clear D gene. The CDR3 has 14 amino acids. The germline V and J ends were trimmed by 5 bases and 5 bases, with 12 bases remaining between them. CDR1 MNHEY and CDR2 SMNVEV come from the germline V gene (reference sequence).

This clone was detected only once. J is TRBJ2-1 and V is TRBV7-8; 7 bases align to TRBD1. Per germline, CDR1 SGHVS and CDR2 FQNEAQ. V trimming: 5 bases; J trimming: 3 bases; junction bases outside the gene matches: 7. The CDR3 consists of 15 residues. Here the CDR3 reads CASSLTDRYYNEQFF. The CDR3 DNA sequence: TGTGCCAGCAGCCTAACGGACAGGTACTACAATGAGCAGTTCTTC.

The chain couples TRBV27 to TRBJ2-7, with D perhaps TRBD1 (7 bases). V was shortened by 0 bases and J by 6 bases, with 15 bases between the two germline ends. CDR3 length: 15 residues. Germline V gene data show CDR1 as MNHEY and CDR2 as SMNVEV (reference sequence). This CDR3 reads CASSLSRRGATEQYF. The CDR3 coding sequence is TGTGCCAGCAGTTTATCGCGCAGGGGGGCTACCGAGCAGTACTTC.

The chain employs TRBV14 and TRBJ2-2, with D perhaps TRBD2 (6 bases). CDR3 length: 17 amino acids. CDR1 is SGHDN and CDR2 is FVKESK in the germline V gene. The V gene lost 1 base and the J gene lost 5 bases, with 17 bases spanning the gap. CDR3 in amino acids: CASSQVVQGTLTGELFF. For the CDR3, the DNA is TGTGCCAGCAGCCAAGTGGTGCAAGGGACTTTGACCGGGGAGCTGTTTTTT.

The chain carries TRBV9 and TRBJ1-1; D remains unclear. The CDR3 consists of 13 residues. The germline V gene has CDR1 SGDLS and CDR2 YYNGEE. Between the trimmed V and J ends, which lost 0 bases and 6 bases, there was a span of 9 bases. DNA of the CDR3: TGTGCCAGCAGCGTAGTCCTGACCGCTGAAGCTTTCTTT. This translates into CASSVVLTAEAFF.

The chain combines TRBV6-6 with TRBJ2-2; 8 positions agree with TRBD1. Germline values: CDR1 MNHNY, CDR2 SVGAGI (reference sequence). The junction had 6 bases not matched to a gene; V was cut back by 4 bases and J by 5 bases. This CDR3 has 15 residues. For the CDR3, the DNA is TGTGCCAGCAGTTCAACAGGGGGTCGGACCGGGGAGCTGTTTTTT. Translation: CASSSTGGRTGELFF.

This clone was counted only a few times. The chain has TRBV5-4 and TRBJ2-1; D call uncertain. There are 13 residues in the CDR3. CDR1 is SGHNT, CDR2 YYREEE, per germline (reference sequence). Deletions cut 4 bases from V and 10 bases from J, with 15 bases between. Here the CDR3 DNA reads TGTGCCAGCAGCCTGTCTGCGATTGGGGAGCAGTTCTTC. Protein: CASSLSAIGEQFF.

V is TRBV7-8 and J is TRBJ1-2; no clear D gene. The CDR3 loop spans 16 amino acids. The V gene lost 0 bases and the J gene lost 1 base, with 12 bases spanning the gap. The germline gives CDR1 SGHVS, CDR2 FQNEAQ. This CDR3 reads CASSLASRRFNYGYTF. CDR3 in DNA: TGTGCCAGCAGCTTAGCCTCAAGAAGATTTAACTATGGCTACACCTTC.

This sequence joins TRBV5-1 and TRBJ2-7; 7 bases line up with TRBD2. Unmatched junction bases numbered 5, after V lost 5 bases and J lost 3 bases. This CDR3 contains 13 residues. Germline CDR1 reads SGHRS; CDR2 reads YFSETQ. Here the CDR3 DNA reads TGCGCCAGCAGTAGCGGGCCCAACTACGAGCAGTACTTC. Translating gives CASSSGPNYEQYF.

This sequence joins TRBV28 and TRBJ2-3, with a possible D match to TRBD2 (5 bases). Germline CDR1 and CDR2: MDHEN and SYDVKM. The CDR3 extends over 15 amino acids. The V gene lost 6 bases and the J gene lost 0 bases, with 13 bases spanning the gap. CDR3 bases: TGTGCCAGCAGGCCCCGGGGAGCAAGCACAGATACGCAGTATTTT. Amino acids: CASRPRGASTDTQYF.

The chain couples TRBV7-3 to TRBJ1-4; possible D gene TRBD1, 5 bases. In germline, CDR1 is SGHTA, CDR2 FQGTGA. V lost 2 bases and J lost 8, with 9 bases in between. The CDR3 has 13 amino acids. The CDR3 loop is CASSLGHEEKLFF. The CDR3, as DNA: TGTGCCAGCAGCTTAGGACATGAAGAAAAACTGTTTTTT.

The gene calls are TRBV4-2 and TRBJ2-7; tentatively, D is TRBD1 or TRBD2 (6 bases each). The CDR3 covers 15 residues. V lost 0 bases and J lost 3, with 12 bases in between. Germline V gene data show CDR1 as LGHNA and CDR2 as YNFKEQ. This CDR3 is CASSQDEGGYYEQYF. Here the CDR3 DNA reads TGTGCCAGCAGCCAAGACGAGGGGGGCTACTACGAGCAGTACTTC.

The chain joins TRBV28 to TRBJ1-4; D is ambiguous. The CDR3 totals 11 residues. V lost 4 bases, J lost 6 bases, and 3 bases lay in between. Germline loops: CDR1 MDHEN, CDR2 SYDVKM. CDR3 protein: CASSSHEKLFF. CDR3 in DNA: TGTGCCAGCAGTTCCCATGAAAAACTGTTTTTT.

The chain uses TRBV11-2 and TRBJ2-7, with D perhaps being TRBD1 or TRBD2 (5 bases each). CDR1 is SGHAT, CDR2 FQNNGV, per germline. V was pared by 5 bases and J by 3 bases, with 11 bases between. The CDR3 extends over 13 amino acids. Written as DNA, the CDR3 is TGTGCCAGCAGCCGGGGCGGAATCTACGAGCAGTACTTC. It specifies CASSRGGIYEQYF. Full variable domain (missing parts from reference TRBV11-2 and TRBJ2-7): EAGVAQSPRYKIIEKRQSVAFWCNPISGHATLYWYQQILGQGPKLLIQFQNNGVVDDSQLPKDRFSAERLKGVDSTLKIQPAKLEDSAVYLCASSRGGIYEQYFGPGTRLTVT.

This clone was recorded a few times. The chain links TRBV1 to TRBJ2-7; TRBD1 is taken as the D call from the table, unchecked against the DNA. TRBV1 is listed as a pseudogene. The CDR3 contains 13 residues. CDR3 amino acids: CTSSQEQGYEQYF. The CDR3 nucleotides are TGCACCAGCAGCCAGGAACAGGGCTACGAGCAGTACTTC.

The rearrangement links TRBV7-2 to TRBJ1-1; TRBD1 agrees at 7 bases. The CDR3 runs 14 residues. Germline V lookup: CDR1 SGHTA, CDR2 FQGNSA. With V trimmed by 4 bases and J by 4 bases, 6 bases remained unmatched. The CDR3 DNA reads TGTGCCAGCAGCTCACAGGGGAGGGCCACTGAAGCTTTCTTT. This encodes CASSSQGRATEAFF.

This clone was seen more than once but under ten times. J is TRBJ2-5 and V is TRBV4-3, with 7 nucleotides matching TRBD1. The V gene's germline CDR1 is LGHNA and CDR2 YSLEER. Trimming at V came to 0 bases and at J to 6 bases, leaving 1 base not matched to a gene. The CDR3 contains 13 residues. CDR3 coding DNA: TGCGCCAGCAGCCAAGAAAGGGGGCAGACCCAGTACTTC. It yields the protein CASSQERGQTQYF.

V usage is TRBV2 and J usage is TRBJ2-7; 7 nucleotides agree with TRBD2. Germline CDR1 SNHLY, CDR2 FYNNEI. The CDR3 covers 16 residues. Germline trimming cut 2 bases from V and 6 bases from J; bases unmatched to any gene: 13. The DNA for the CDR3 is TGTGCCAGCAGTGAACGGGAGGACCCCTACCATCCCGAGCAGTACTTC. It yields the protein CASSEREDPYHPEQYF.

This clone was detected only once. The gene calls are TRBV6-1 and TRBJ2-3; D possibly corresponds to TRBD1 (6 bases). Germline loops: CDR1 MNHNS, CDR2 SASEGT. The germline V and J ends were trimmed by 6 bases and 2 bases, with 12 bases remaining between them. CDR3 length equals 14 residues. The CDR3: CASSPRGSTDTQYF. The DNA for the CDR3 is TGTGCCAGCAGCCCCAGGGGATCCACAGATACGCAGTATTTT.

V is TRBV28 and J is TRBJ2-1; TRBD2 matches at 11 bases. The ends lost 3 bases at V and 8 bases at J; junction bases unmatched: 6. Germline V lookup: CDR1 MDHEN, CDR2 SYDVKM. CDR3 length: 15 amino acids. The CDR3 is CASSLTSGNVDEQFF. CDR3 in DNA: TGTGCCAGCAGTTTGACTAGCGGGAACGTTGATGAGCAGTTCTTC.

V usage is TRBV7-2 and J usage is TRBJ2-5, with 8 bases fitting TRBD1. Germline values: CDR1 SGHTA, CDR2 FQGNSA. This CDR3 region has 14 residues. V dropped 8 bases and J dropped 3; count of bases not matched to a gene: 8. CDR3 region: CASSSQGAKETQYF. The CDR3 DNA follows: TGTGCCAGCTCCTCCCAGGGGGCGAAAGAGACCCAGTACTTC. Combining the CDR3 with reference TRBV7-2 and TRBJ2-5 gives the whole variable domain GAGVSQSPSNKVTEKGKDVELRCDPISGHTALYWYRQSLGQGLEFLIYFQGNSAPDKSGLPSDRFSAERTGGSVSTLTIQRTQQEDSAVYLCASSSQGAKETQYFGPGTRLLVL.

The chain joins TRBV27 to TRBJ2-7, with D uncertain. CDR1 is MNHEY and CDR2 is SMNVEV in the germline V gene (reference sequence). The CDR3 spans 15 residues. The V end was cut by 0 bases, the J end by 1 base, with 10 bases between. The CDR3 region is CASSLSGVPSYEQYF. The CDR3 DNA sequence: TGTGCCAGCAGTTTATCTGGAGTACCTTCCTACGAGCAGTACTTC.

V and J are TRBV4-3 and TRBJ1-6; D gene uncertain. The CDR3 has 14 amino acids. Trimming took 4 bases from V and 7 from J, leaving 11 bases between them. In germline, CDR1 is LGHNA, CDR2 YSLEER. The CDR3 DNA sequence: TGCGCCAGCAGCCTCGACACCAGAAATTCACCCCTCCACTTT. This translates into CASSLDTRNSPLHF.

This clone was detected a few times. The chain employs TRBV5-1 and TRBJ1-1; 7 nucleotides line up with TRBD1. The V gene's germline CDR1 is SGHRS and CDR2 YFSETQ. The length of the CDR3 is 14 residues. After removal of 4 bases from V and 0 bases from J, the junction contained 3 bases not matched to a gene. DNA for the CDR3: TGCGCCAGCAGCCTCAGGGGGATGAACACTGAAGCTTTCTTT. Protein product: CASSLRGMNTEAFF.

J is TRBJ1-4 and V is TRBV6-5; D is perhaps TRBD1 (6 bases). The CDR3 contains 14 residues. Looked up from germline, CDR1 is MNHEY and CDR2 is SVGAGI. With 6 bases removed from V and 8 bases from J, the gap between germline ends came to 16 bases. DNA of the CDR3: TGTGCCAGCAGCCTCGGACTTAGGGGGGAAAAACTGTTTTTT. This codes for CASSLGLRGEKLFF.

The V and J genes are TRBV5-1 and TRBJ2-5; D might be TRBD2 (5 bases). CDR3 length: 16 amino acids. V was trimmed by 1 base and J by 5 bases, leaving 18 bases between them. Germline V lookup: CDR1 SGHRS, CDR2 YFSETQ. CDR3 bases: TGCGCCAGCAGCTTGACTTGGTCGGGGTTGGGCGAGACCCAGTACTTC. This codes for CASSLTWSGLGETQYF.